The T cell receptor (beta chain) under discussion was sequenced for a study of blood T cell repertoires in COVID-19. Study as a whole: Sources were T cells, B-cell-depleted T cells, or PBMCs; the material itself was cDNA or gDNA.

The germline CDR1 and CDR2 sequences are MNHEY and SMNVEV (reference sequence). CDR3 length: 13 amino acids. J was trimmed by 8 bases and V by 5 bases; bases with no gene match: 7. Original processing methods: For nucleated cells, counts were estimated from reference gene primer amplification. Method: immunoSEQ multiplex PCR; TCRdb's copy keeps in-frame clones and lacks some. The DNA gave D and trimming, while V, J and clone size come from that table. Of roughly 240,000 clones listed, roughly 90% are singletons. The cohort comprised adults aged roughly 18 to 95 years residing in 20 to 30 US areas. Categorization into cohorts depended on clinical history that participants reported.

The material sequenced was PBMCs or T cells enriched from blood (not recorded which). The receptor was isolated from a woman between 25 and 40 years old with acute COVID-19. J is TRBJ1-2 and V is TRBV27; TRBD1 aligns across 8 bases. CDR3 nucleotide sequence: TGTGCCAGCAGTCCGCAGGGGGCGGGGGGCTACACCTTC. Amino acids: CASSPQGAGGYTF.